These 31 T cell receptor beta chains were sequenced from one sample in a study of blood T cell repertoires in COVID-19. The data were produced by immunoSEQ multiplex PCR, yet TCRdb's version contains in-frame clones alone and is incomplete. The data show about 200,000 clones, with less than 90% seen just once and 0.6% to 0.9% held by the top ten. Sequenced input: peripheral blood. These receptors all come from a woman aged 70-85 years with acute or convalescent COVID-19.

The chain joins TRBV19 to TRBJ1-1, with 7 nucleotides matching TRBD1. Germline-derived CDR1 and CDR2 are LNHDA and SQIVND (reference sequence). This CDR3 is built from 13 residues. Trimming cost V 3 bases and J 4 bases; bases outside gene matches: 2. The CDR3 region is CASSMTGFTEAFF. As DNA, the CDR3 is TGTGCCAGTAGTATGACAGGGTTCACTGAAGCTTTCTTT.

Notes on this clone: One end of the junction varies from germline; a read error may be responsible. The chain is built from TRBV6-5 and TRBJ2-7, with D perhaps TRBD1 (6 bases). In germline, CDR1 is MNHEY, CDR2 SVGAGI. This CDR3 spans 15 amino acids. The CDR3 protein is CASSYRTDLSSEQYF. The CDR3 region has the DNA TGTGCCAGCAGTTACCGGACAGATCTTTCCTCCGAGCAGTACTTC.

This clone was observed once. The rearrangement uses TRBV6-5 and TRBJ2-7; perhaps TRBD1 as D (6 bases). V lost 0 bases and J 0 bases, leaving 12 bases between the germline ends. The CDR3 length is 16 residues. The germline CDR1 and CDR2 sequences are MNHEY and SVGAGI. CDR3 sequence reads: CASSYSRGLSSYEQYF. In DNA, the CDR3 is TGTGCCAGCAGTTACTCGAGGGGGTTGTCCTCCTACGAGCAGTACTTC.

The V gene is TRBV2, the J gene TRBJ2-2; unclear D gene. Looked up from germline, CDR1 is SNHLY and CDR2 is FYNNEI. V gave up 8 bases and J gave up 4 bases, with 11 bases separating them. There are 13 residues in the CDR3. The CDR3 DNA reads TGTGCCAGCCACTTTTCGAGCACCGGGGAGCTGTTTTTT. Its translation: CASHFSSTGELFF. Combining the CDR3 with reference TRBV2 and TRBJ2-2 gives the whole variable domain EPEVTQTPSHQVTQMGQEVILRCVPISNHLYFYWYRQILGQKVEFLVSFYNNEISEKSEIFDDQFSVERPDGSNFTLKIRSTKLEDSAMYFCASHFSSTGELFFGEGSRLTVL.

This sequence joins TRBV7-2 and TRBJ1-6, with TRBD1 matching over 9 bases. The CDR3 has 17 residues. CDR1 is SGHTA and CDR2 is FQGNSA in the germline V gene. J lost 1 base, V lost 5 bases, and 6 bases had no gene match. CDR3 DNA sequence: TGTGCCAGCAGCACACAGGGACAGGGATCCTATAATTCACCCCTCCACTTT. Amino acids: CASSTQGQGSYNSPLHF.

As DNA, the CDR3 is TGCGCCAGCAGCTTTGCGGGGTCGAACTCCTACGAGCAGTACTTC. Protein product: CASSFAGSNSYEQYF. V and J are TRBV5-1 and TRBJ2-7; D is perhaps TRBD2 (6 bases). The CDR3 extends over 15 amino acids. CDR1 and CDR2 (germline): SGHRS, YFSETQ. V lost 2 bases to trimming and J lost 0 bases, with 12 bases between them.

A word on this clone: Relative to the germline gene, one junction end is altered; a read error may explain this. The chain couples TRBV5-6 to TRBJ1-1, with no clear D. Germline lookup yields CDR1 SGHDT and CDR2 YYEEEE. CDR3 length: 11 residues. CDR3 nucleotides: TGTGCCAGCAGCACAATATATGAAACTTTCTTT. Translating it yields CASSTIYETFF.

This clone has just one count. This chain connects TRBV5-1 to TRBJ1-4; the match to TRBD1 covers 8 bases. V lost 0 bases and J lost 7; bases outside the gene matches: 11. Germline-derived CDR1 and CDR2 are SGHRS and YFSETQ. The CDR3 runs 17 residues. CDR3 residues: CASSLGDRSASSEKLFF. In DNA, the CDR3 is TGCGCCAGCAGCTTGGGGGACAGGTCAGCATCGAGTGAAAAACTGTTTTTT.

The CDR3 coding sequence is TGTGCCAGCAGTTTGCGGATTGAGCAGTTCTTC. It encodes CASSLRIEQFF. The chain is built from TRBV12-3 or TRBV12-4 and TRBJ2-1; D is uncertain. This CDR3 has 11 residues. V lost 3 bases and J lost 9, with 6 bases in between.

The gene calls are TRBV7-6 and TRBJ2-1; 10 nucleotides match TRBD2. Germline CDR1 SGHVS, CDR2 FNYEAQ. The CDR3 has 16 amino acids. The ends lost 2 bases at V and 9 bases at J; junction bases unmatched: 10. The CDR3 sequence: CASSLIFQRGGGEQFF. CDR3 DNA: TGTGCCAGCAGCTTAATCTTCCAGCGGGGGGGCGGTGAGCAGTTCTTC.

The chain links TRBV28 to TRBJ1-6, with D possibly TRBD1 on 5 matching bases. The CDR3 covers 13 residues. Looked up from germline, CDR1 is MDHEN and CDR2 is SYDVKM. Trimming removed 7 bases at V and 15 bases at J, with 19 bases between. Here the CDR3 DNA reads TGTGCCAGCACCCTAGGAGCACAGGTTAACCTCCACTTT. Protein: CASTLGAQVNLHF. Combining the CDR3 with reference TRBV28 and TRBJ1-6 gives the whole variable domain DVKVTQSSRYLVKRTGEKVFLECVQDMDHENMFWYRQDPGLGLRLIYFSYDVKMKEKGDIPEGYSVSREKKERFSLILESASTNQTSMYLCASTLGAQVNLHFGNGTRLTVT.

On this clone: One junction end disagrees with the germline gene, perhaps due to a read error. This rearrangement joins TRBV7-2 to TRBJ2-5; 7 nucleotides match TRBD2. Germline V gene sequence: CDR1 SGHTA, CDR2 FQGNSA. The CDR3 loop spans 11 amino acids. The CDR3 protein is CASSLVGLPHF. The CDR3 DNA follows: TGTGCCAGCAGCTTAGTGGGACTACCACACTTC.

In DNA, the CDR3 is TGTGCCAGCAGCCAAATGGGACTAGCGGGAGTTTATGAGCAGTTCTTC. Protein product: CASSQMGLAGVYEQFF. This chain uses TRBV3-1 (or the pseudogene TRBV3-2) with TRBJ2-1, with 14 nucleotides matching TRBD2. The junction had 5 bases not matched to a gene; V was cut back by 2 bases and J by 8 bases. The CDR3 loop spans 16 amino acids. Germline assignment: CDR1 LGHDT and CDR2 YNNKEL (reference sequence).

This chain joins TRBV9 and TRBJ2-1; 7 nucleotides align to TRBD2. Germline lookup yields CDR1 SGDLS and CDR2 YYNGEE. The CDR3 is 15 residues long. The junction had 5 bases not matched to a gene; V was cut back by 0 bases and J by 5 bases. The CDR3 DNA reads TGTGCCAGCAGCGTAGTGGGACTATCGAACAATGAGCAGTTCTTC. Amino acid sequence: CASSVVGLSNNEQFF. Filled out from reference TRBV9 and TRBJ2-1, the complete variable domain reads DSGVTQTPKHLITATGQRVTLRCSPRSGDLSVYWYQQSLDQGLQFLIQYYNGEERAKGNILERFSAQQFPDLHSELNLSSLELGDSALYFCASSVVGLSNNEQFFGPGTRLTVL.

The chain is built from TRBV6-2 or TRBV6-3 and TRBJ2-3; D not certain. V shed 3 bases and J shed 10 bases, with 14 bases lying between them. Germline V CDR1 and CDR2: MNHEY, SVGEGT. The CDR3 spans 13 residues. The CDR3 nucleotides read TGTGCCAGCAGTTATGAGAACTCCCTTGCGCAGTATTTT. This gives the protein CASSYENSLAQYF.

The chain joins TRBV5-1 to TRBJ2-1, with TRBD2 matching 10 bases. J lost 6 bases, V lost 6 bases, and 9 bases had no gene match. This CDR3 region has 15 residues. Germline values: CDR1 SGHRS, CDR2 YFSETQ. The CDR3 sequence: CASTPRTSGPNEQFF. CDR3 in DNA: TGCGCCAGCACCCCCAGGACTAGCGGCCCCAATGAGCAGTTCTTC.

CDR3 nucleotides: TGTGCCAGCAGGGTCACAGGGGGCCAAGAGACCCAGTACTTC. This gives the protein CASRVTGGQETQYF. V and J are TRBV27 and TRBJ2-5; 8 nucleotides match TRBD1. Looked up from germline, CDR1 is MNHEY and CDR2 is SMNVEV (reference sequence). Unmatched junction bases numbered 4, after V lost 6 bases and J lost 1 base. This CDR3 has 14 residues.

The V gene is TRBV5-6, the J gene TRBJ2-7; 8 nucleotides agree with TRBD1. CDR1 and CDR2 (germline): SGHDT, YYEEEE. V dropped 2 bases and J dropped 4; count of bases not matched to a gene: 2. This CDR3 has 13 residues. Here the CDR3 DNA reads TGTGCCAGCAGCTTCGGGACAGGTTACGAGCAGTACTTC. Its protein is CASSFGTGYEQYF.

This clone has only a few counts. The J gene is TRBJ1-2, the V gene TRBV2; 7 bases fit TRBD1. The germline CDR1 and CDR2 sequences are SNHLY and FYNNEI. With V trimmed by 5 bases and J by 3 bases, 6 bases remained unmatched. There are 14 residues in the CDR3. This CDR3 reads CASSRYDRDYGYTF. In nucleotides, the CDR3 is TGTGCCAGCAGTCGATACGACAGGGACTATGGCTACACCTTC.

This clone appeared once. This chain links TRBV5-1 with TRBJ1-4; maybe TRBD1 (5 bases). The CDR3 is 15 residues long. Trimming pared 4 bases from V and 0 bases from J, leaving 10 bases between. Germline V CDR1 and CDR2: SGHRS, YFSETQ. The chain's CDR3 is CASSPAGTTNEKLFF. The CDR3 coding sequence is TGCGCCAGCAGCCCGGCAGGGACAACTAATGAAAAACTGTTTTTT. Variable domain in full (rest from reference TRBV5-1 and TRBJ1-4): KAGVTQTPRYLIKTRGQQVTLSCSPISGHRSVSWYQQTPGQGLQFLFEYFSETQRNKGNFPGRFSGRQFSNSRSEMNVSTLELGDSALYLCASSPAGTTNEKLFFGSGTQLSVL.

This clone was recorded a few times. The J gene is TRBJ2-7, the V gene TRBV6-2 or TRBV6-3; 8 bases align to TRBD1. CDR3 length: 13 amino acids. Germline CDR1 and CDR2: MNHEY and SVGEGT. The V segment lost 6 bases and the J segment 2 bases; nucleotides outside the gene matches: 3. The CDR3 is CASSQDRAYEQYF. Written as DNA, the CDR3 is TGTGCCAGCAGCCAGGACAGGGCCTACGAGCAGTACTTC.

This rearrangement joins TRBV11-2 to TRBJ2-2; 15 bases are a match to TRBD2. The CDR3 covers 17 residues. The junction had 8 bases not matched to a gene; V was cut back by 3 bases and J by 9 bases. Per the germline V gene, CDR1 is SGHAT and CDR2 is FQNNGV. The DNA of the CDR3 is TGTGCCAGCAGCTTGGGCACCGGGACTAGCGGGAGGTGGGAGCTGTTTTTT. Protein: CASSLGTGTSGRWELFF. Filled out from reference TRBV11-2 and TRBJ2-2, the complete variable domain reads EAGVAQSPRYKIIEKRQSVAFWCNPISGHATLYWYQQILGQGPKLLIQFQNNGVVDDSQLPKDRFSAERLKGVDSTLKIQPAKLEDSAVYLCASSLGTGTSGRWELFFGEGSRLTVL.

The V and J genes are TRBV5-6 and TRBJ2-3; 9 bases map to TRBD1. V was clipped by 4 bases and J by 4 bases; unmatched bases: 7. The CDR3 runs to 15 residues. Germline CDR1 reads SGHDT; CDR2 reads YYEEEE. The CDR3 nucleotides are TGTGCCAGCAGCCCGGACAGGGGATTAGCAGATACGCAGTATTTT. This encodes CASSPDRGLADTQYF. Based on the CDR3 plus reference TRBV5-6 and TRBJ2-3, the full variable domain is DAGVTQSPTHLIKTRGQQVTLRCSPKSGHDTVSWYQQALGQGPQFIFQYYEEEERQRGNFPDRFSGHQFPNYSSELNVNALLLGDSALYLCASSPDRGLADTQYFGPGTRLTVL.

This sequence joins TRBV19 and TRBJ1-1; D possibly corresponds to TRBD1 (5 bases). Trimming shortened V by 6 bases and J by 0 bases, and 17 bases separated the two germline ends. There are 16 residues in the CDR3. Germline lookup yields CDR1 LNHDA and CDR2 SQIVND (reference sequence). In DNA form, the CDR3 reads TGTGCCAGTAGGACCGTTGACAGCCCTATGAACACTGAAGCTTTCTTT. Its protein product is CASRTVDSPMNTEAFF.

As DNA, the CDR3 is TGTGCCAGTAGTATTCTAGGGACAGGGGTGATTCAGCCCCAGCATTTT. It codes for CASSILGTGVIQPQHF. The chain uses TRBV19 and TRBJ1-5; TRBD1 aligns across 10 bases. The CDR3 sequence is 16 residues long. Germline V gene sequence: CDR1 LNHDA, CDR2 SQIVND (reference sequence). J gave up 6 bases and V 3 bases, and 8 bases lay outside the gene matches.

The chain has TRBV7-8 and TRBJ2-5; weak D call: TRBD1 (6 bases). The CDR3 runs 16 residues. The V gene lost 2 bases and the J gene lost 2 bases, with 15 bases spanning the gap. Germline values: CDR1 SGHVS, CDR2 FQNEAQ. CDR3 nucleotides: TGTGCCAGCAGCTTATCAGGGAGAAGGGGGCAAGAGACCCAGTACTTC. Its protein is CASSLSGRRGQETQYF. Full variable domain (remainder filled in from reference TRBV7-8 and TRBJ2-5): GAGVSQSPRYKVAKRGQDVALRCDPISGHVSLFWYQQALGQGPEFLTYFQNEAQLDKSGLPSDRFFAERPEGSVSTLKIQRTQQEDSAVYLCASSLSGRRGQETQYFGPGTRLLVL.

The chain combines TRBV5-4 with TRBJ2-7, with TRBD2 matching 8 bases. V dropped 3 bases and J dropped 7; count of bases not matched to a gene: 9. Germline V lookup: CDR1 SGHNT, CDR2 YYREEE (reference sequence). The CDR3 consists of 14 residues. In DNA form, the CDR3 reads TGTGCCAGCAGCTCCCAGCGGGAGAGTCGGGAGCAGTACTTC. The encoded protein is CASSSQRESREQYF.

V usage is TRBV29-1 and J usage is TRBJ2-1; 8 bases line up with TRBD1. CDR1 is SQVTM and CDR2 is ANQGSEA in the germline V gene. The junction had 8 bases not matched to a gene; V was cut back by 4 bases and J by 6 bases. This CDR3 comprises 14 residues. The CDR3 is CSVGTGTGINEQFF. Here the CDR3 DNA reads TGCAGCGTTGGGACCGGGACAGGAATCAATGAGCAGTTCTTC.

This clone occurred once. CDR3 protein: CASSLIAGRSNEQFF. In nucleotides, the CDR3 is TGTGCCAGCAGCTTAATAGCGGGACGAAGCAATGAGCAGTTCTTC. The gene calls are TRBV7-7 and TRBJ2-1; 8 nucleotides line up with TRBD2. From germline, CDR1 is SSHAT and CDR2 FNYEAQ (reference sequence). The V segment lost 2 bases and the J segment 6 bases; nucleotides outside the gene matches: 6. The CDR3 has 15 residues.

Here the CDR3 reads CASSPGTGQGAVQPQHF. CDR3 nucleotides: TGTGCCAGCAGCCCGGGAACGGGACAGGGGGCGGTTCAGCCCCAGCATTTT. The chain couples TRBV27 to TRBJ1-5; 12 positions agree with TRBD1. The CDR3 covers 17 residues. Looked up from germline, CDR1 is MNHEY and CDR2 is SMNVEV (reference sequence). The V segment lost 6 bases and the J segment 6 bases; nucleotides outside the gene matches: 12.

The chain recombines TRBV5-4 with TRBJ2-2; 10 nucleotides line up with TRBD1. V gave up 3 bases and J gave up 1 base; unmatched junction bases: 9. CDR1 and CDR2 (germline): SGHNT, YYREEE (reference sequence). The CDR3 runs 18 residues. In DNA, the CDR3 is TGTGCCAGCAGCTGGGGACAGGGGACATGGGGGAACACCGGGGAGCTGTTTTTT. Translation gives CASSWGQGTWGNTGELFF.